This T cell receptor beta chain stems from a study of blood T cells in healthy people across ages. The second PCR ran roughly 6 to 11 cycles with a sample-barcoded 5' primer and J-beta primers. TCRdb reanalysed the 5' RACE reads using MiXCR and keeps one entry per CDR3 protein. The sample consists of around 750,000 distinct CDR3 sequences, about 48% of them appearing once. Germline values: CDR1 MNHEY, CDR2 SVGEGT. This CDR3 region has 11 residues. The germline V and J ends were trimmed by 8 bases and 2 bases, with 6 bases remaining between them. Sample: blood. The chain carries TRBV6-2 or TRBV6-3 and TRBJ2-5; the D is unclear. The TCR sequence derives from a man older than 75 in good health. The CDR3 protein is CASGRQETQYF. The CDR3 DNA follows: TGTGCCAGCGGACGACAAGAGACCCAGTACTTC.